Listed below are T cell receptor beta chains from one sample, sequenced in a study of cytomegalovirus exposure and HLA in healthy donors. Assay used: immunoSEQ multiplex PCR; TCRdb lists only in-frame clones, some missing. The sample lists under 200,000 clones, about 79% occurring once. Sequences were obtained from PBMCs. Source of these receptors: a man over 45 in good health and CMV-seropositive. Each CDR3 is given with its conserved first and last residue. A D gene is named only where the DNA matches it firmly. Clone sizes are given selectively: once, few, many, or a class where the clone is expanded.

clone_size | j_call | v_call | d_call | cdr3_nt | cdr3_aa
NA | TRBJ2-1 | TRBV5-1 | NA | TGCGCCAGCAAAAAGGACAGTGACACCTACAATGAGCAGTTCTTC | CASKKDSDTYNEQFF
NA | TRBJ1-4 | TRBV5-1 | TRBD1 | TGCGCCAGCAGCTTGGGGACAGGGGTTAATGAAAAACTGTTTTTT | CASSLGTGVNEKLFF
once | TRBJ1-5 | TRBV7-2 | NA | TGTGCCAGCAGCTTAGTCGGGAATCAGCCCCAGCATTTT | CASSLVGNQPQHF
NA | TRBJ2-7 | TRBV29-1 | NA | TGCAGCGTTGAGGTGGATTGGGACACGTCCTACGAGCAGTACTTC | CSVEVDWDTSYEQYF
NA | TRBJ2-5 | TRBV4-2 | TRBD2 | TGTGCCAGCAGCCAAGATTTGAAGCGGGGGGGCCCAGAGACCCAGTACTTC | CASSQDLKRGGPETQYF
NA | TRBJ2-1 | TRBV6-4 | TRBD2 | TGTGCCAGCAGTGACTCTAGCGGGGGGGTAAATGAGCAGTTCTTC | CASSDSSGGVNEQFF
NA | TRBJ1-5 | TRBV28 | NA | TGTGCCAGCAGTTTATGGGGGGGGACGTATAGCAATCAGCCCCAGCATTTT | CASSLWGGTYSNQPQHF
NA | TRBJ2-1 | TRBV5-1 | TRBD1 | TGCGCCAGCAGGGGTGACAGGGTGGAGCAGTTCTTC | CASRGDRVEQFF
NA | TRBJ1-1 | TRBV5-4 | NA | TGTGCCAGCAGCTTGGAATCAGGGAAGGCCACTGAAGCTTTCTTT | CASSLESGKATEAFF
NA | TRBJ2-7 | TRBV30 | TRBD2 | TGTGCCTGGAGTGTGGGAGGGTCCTACGAGCAGTACTTC | CAWSVGGSYEQYF
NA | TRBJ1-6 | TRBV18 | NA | TGTGCCAGCTCACTAGCGACGGGAAATAATTCACCCCTCCACTTT | CASSLATGNNSPLHF
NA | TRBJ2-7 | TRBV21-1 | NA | TGTGCCAGCAGCAAAGCTATAGAGAGCCCCTACGAGCAGTACTTC | CASSKAIESPYEQYF
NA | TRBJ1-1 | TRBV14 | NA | TGTGCCAGCAGCCAAGAGATAGGGGTCCGCACTGAAGCTTTCTTT | CASSQEIGVRTEAFF
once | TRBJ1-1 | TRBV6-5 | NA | TGTGCCAGCAGCTCGGCCGGGGTGGGGGGTACTGAAGCTTTCTTT | CASSSAGVGGTEAFF
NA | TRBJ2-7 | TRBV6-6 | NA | TGTGCCAGCAGTTTTGGGAGGGGGGGAGAGCAGTACTTC | CASSFGRGGEQYF
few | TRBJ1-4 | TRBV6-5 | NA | TGTGCCAGCAGTTACGGGTTTGGCAGGGTCGGTGAAAAACTGTTTTTT | CASSYGFGRVGEKLFF
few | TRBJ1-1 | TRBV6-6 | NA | TGTGCCAGCACTCGAGACAGGACTAACACTGAAGCTTTCTTT | CASTRDRTNTEAFF
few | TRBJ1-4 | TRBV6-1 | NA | TGTGCCAGCAGTGAATTTGGGGCTGAAAAACTGTTTTTT | CASSEFGAEKLFF
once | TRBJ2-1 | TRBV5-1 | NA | TGCGCCAGCAGCTTGGTTGAATTGTCTCCAGGGCCCTACAATGAGCAGTTCTTC | CASSLVELSPGPYNEQFF
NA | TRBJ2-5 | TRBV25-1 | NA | TGTGCCAGCAGTGAACTCCCGGACCAAGAGACCCAGTACTTC | CASSELPDQETQYF
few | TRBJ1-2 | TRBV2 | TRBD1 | TGTGCCAGCAGTGTTTCCCAGGGGGCAGAGTATGGCTACACCTTC | CASSVSQGAEYGYTF
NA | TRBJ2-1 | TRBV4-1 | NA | TGCGCCAGCAGCCAAGGTTCCGGGACAACTGGGAACAATGAGCAGTTCTTC | CASSQGSGTTGNNEQFF
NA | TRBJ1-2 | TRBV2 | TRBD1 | TGTGCCAGCAGATTGGACAGGGGTGATGGCCACACCTTC | CASRLDRGDGHTF
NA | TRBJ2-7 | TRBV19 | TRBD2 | TGTGCCAGTAGTATATTGGGGACTAGCGTCTACGAGCAGTACTTC | CASSILGTSVYEQYF
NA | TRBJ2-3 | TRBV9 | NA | TGTGCCAGCAGCGCGAGGCCCGGGGATACGCAGTATTTT | CASSARPGDTQYF
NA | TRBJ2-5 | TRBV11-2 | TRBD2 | TGTGCCAGCAGCGCCGTGCTTGGGGGAGGGGAGACCCAGTACTTC | CASSAVLGGGETQYF
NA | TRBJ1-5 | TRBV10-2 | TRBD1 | TGCGCCAGCAGGGAACAGGGGTATCAGCCCCAGCATTTT | CASREQGYQPQHF
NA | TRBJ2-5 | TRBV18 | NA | TGTGCCAGCTGTGGACAGTTACAAGAGACCCAGTACTTC | CASCGQLQETQYF
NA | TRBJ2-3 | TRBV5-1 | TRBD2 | TGCGCCAGCAGCTTGGCCGGTAGCGGGGGGGCAATAGATACGCAGTATTTT | CASSLAGSGGAIDTQYF
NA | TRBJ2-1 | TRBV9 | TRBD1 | TGTGCCAGCAGCGCCAGTAGAAGGGGACAGGGAAAGGGTGAGCAGTTCTTC | CASSASRRGQGKGEQFF
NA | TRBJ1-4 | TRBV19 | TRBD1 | TGTGCCAGTAGCCCCCGGGACAGCAATGAAAAACTGTTTTTT | CASSPRDSNEKLFF
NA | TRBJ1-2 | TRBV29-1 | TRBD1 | TGCAGCGTATGGACAGGAGGCTATGGCTACACCTTC | CSVWTGGYGYTF
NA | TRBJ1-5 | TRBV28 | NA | TGTGCCAGCAGTTTATGGAGCGGTAGGGAGCAGCCCCAGCATTTT | CASSLWSGREQPQHF
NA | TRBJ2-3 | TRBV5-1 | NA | TGCGCCAGCAGCGGCCGGGACTCAACACAAGGTACGCAGTATTTT | CASSGRDSTQGTQYF
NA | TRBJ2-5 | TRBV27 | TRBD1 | TGTGCCAGCAGACAGGGGCTGGAGACCCAGTACTTC | CASRQGLETQYF
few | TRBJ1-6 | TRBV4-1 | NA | TGCGCCAGCAGCCAAGGTAACAGACGAGATTCACCCCTCCACTTT | CASSQGNRRDSPLHF
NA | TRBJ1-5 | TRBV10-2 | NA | TGCGCCACTAAGGGAGGGGTCGGTCAGCCCCAGCATTTT | CATKGGVGQPQHF
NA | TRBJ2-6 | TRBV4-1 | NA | TGCGCCAGCAGGAGCGGGGCCAACGTCCTGACTTTC | CASRSGANVLTF
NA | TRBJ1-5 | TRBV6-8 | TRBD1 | TGTGCCAGCAGCTCCATACGGGACAGGGGCGAGGTAGGCAATCAGCCCCAGCATTTT | CASSSIRDRGEVGNQPQHF
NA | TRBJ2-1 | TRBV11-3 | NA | TGTGCCAGCAGCTTCCAAGGGGGCTACAATGAGCAGTTCTTC | CASSFQGGYNEQFF
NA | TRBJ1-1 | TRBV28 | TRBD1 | TGTGCCAGCAGTACCGACAGGGGAAGGACTGAAGCTTTCTTT | CASSTDRGRTEAFF
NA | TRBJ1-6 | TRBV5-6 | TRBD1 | TGTGCCGGTCGGAGGGGGCCAAGCATGGATAATTCACCCCTCCACTTT | CAGRRGPSMDNSPLHF
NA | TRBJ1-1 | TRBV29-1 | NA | TGCAGCGTTGGGTCCGGGTCAGCTGAAGCTTTCTTT | CSVGSGSAEAFF
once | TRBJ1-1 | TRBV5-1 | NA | TGCGCCAGCAGCTTGGGGCTTGGCACTGAAGCTTTCTTT | CASSLGLGTEAFF
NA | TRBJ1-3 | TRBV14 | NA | TGTGCCAGCAGCCCCGGGGGGAGCTCTGGAAACACCATATATTTT | CASSPGGSSGNTIYF
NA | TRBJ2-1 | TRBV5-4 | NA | TGTGCCAGCAGCTTGGGTTCAGGGGTCTCCTACAATGAGCAGTTCTTC | CASSLGSGVSYNEQFF
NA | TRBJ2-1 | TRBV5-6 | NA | TGTGCCAGCAGCTTGGGCAGGGGAAGCGAGTCGTTCTTC | CASSLGRGSESFF
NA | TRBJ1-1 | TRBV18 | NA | TGTGCCAGCTCAACAGCGGGGGCTGGTGGGACTGAAGCTTTCTTT | CASSTAGAGGTEAFF
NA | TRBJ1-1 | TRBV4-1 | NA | TGCGCCAGCAGCCAAGAGTGGGAGGTGTTGGGTGAAGCTTTCTTT | CASSQEWEVLGEAFF